This TCR beta chain was sequenced during a study of T-cell memory formation after mild COVID-19. The germline V gene has CDR1 SGHTA and CDR2 FQGNSA. V shed 3 bases, J shed 4 bases, and the junction held 3 bases outside the gene matches. This CDR3 has 16 residues. 5'RACE primed from the constant segment yielded TCR alpha and TCR beta cDNA libraries bearing sample barcodes and UMIs. MiXCR, applied by TCRdb to the 5' RACE reads, yields one record per CDR3 protein. The data contain roughly 180,000 distinct CDR3 sequences, roughly 20% of them singletons. Source material: PBMCs or a T cell subset sorted from them (not recorded which). The clonotype was recovered from a man between 18 and 29 years old who had mild COVID-19 (a few samples of this study predate the infection). Cell type and time point are not known. The chain couples TRBV7-2 to TRBJ2-2, with 12 bases aligning to TRBD1. The CDR3 here is CASSLGQGAGTGELFF. The CDR3, as DNA: TGTGCCAGCAGCTTGGGACAGGGGGCGGGCACCGGGGAGCTGTTTTTT.